A selection of T cell receptor beta chains follows, all from one sample in a study of vaccination and CD4 T cells after COVID-19. Antigens for these TCRs are unknown. In TCRdb, the PCR reads were re-called with MiXCR into one record per CDR3 protein. This sample yields around 15,000 distinct CDR3 sequences, of which about 55% are seen a single time; about 7.2% belongs to the top ten. Specimen: CD4+ T cells from blood, cultured in vitro. The receptors stem from a human donor who had recovered from COVID-19. Each CDR3 is given with its conserved first and last residue. D genes are given only for firm matches. The size field is filled for only some rows; it gives once, few, many or a size class.

j_call clone_size d_call v_call cdr3_nt cdr3_aa
TRBJ1-2 . . TRBV6-5 TGTGCCAGCAGTAACTATGGCTACACCTTC CASSNYGYTF
TRBJ1-1 . TRBD1 TRBV20-1 TGCAGTGCCCAGGAGGACAGGGGGAAAGCTTTCTTT CSAQEDRGKAFF
TRBJ2-5 . TRBD1 TRBV7-3 TGTGCCAGCAGCCAGGGGGCGGGACAGGGGTACCAAGAGACCCAGTACTTC CASSQGAGQGYQETQYF
TRBJ2-3 large TRBD2 TRBV20-1 TGCAGTGCCAGACTAGCGGGGCAAGATACGCAGTATTTT CSARLAGQDTQYF
TRBJ1-2 . . TRBV7-9 TGTGCCAGCAGCTTTGGAGGGGGGATGGAAGGCTACACCTTC CASSFGGGMEGYTF
TRBJ2-3 . TRBD1 TRBV6-5 TGTGCCAGCAGTCCCTCGACAGGGATGGGGTCGGATACGCAGTATTTT CASSPSTGMGSDTQYF
TRBJ1-5 . . TRBV10-1 TGCGCCACTCCGAAATACAGGAGCGATAGCAATCAGCCCCAGCATTTT CATPKYRSDSNQPQHF
TRBJ2-3 . TRBD1 TRBV24-1 TGTGCCACCAGTGATTTACGGGACAGGGCAAGGAGATCTAGCACAGATACGCAGTATTTT CATSDLRDRARRSSTDTQYF
TRBJ2-6 few . TRBV15 TGTGCCACCAGCAGAAGGGCGGCTGGGGCCAACGTCCTGACTTTC CATSRRAAGANVLTF
TRBJ1-6 few . TRBV19 TGTGCCAGTAGTCTGGTTTTCCAGGGTGTGGGATCACCCCTCCACTTT CASSLVFQGVGSPLHF
TRBJ2-5 . TRBD1 TRBV6-1 TGTGCCAGCAGGCCCGGGACAGCCCAAGAGACCCAGTACTTC CASRPGTAQETQYF
TRBJ1-6 few TRBD1 TRBV2 TGTGCCATCCCACAGGGGACAGGACTTTCACCCCTCCACTTT CAIPQGTGLSPLHF
TRBJ2-1 . . TRBV24-1 TGTGCCACCAGTGATTTGGATGAGCAGTTCTTC CATSDLDEQFF
TRBJ2-1 . . TRBV2 TGTGCCAGCAGGCCAGGGATTTACAATGAGCAGTTCTTC CASRPGIYNEQFF
TRBJ2-2 . TRBD1 TRBV5-5 TGTGCCAGCAGCTTGGAGGGGGCTATGAACACCGGGGAGCTGTTTTTT CASSLEGAMNTGELFF
TRBJ2-1 few TRBD2 TRBV12-3/TRBV12-4 TGTGCCAGCAGCTTCATAGCGGGAGGGAGCGATGAGCAGTTCTTC CASSFIAGGSDEQFF
TRBJ2-7 few . TRBV15 TGTGCCACCAGCTCTCCGCGGACAGAGTTCTACGAGCAGTACTTC CATSSPRTEFYEQYF
TRBJ2-5 . . TRBV12-3/TRBV12-4 TGTGCCAGCAGTTTACTAAGTAGTGTAGAGACCCAGTACTTC CASSLLSSVETQYF
TRBJ2-5 . TRBD2 TRBV6-4 TGTGCCAGCAAAACTAGCGGGAGTCAAGAGACCCAGTACTTC CASKTSGSQETQYF
TRBJ2-5 few . TRBV7-9 TGTGCCAGCAGCCGGGGACGGCAAGAGACCCAGTACTTC CASSRGRQETQYF
TRBJ1-1 few . TRBV10-3 TGTGCCATCAGTACCAACACTGAAGCTTTCTTT CAISTNTEAFF
TRBJ2-2 few . TRBV11-3 TGTGCCAGCAGCTTAGAGGGAGTGTCCGGGGAGCTGTTTTTT CASSLEGVSGELFF